This T cell receptor (beta chain) was sequenced during a study of CD8 T cells in Susac syndrome (dated by TCRdb to the late 2010s). The study in broad terms: Repertoire sequencing was used to test whether CD8+ T cell activation and differentiation in Susac syndrome was antigen driven. CD8+ T cell repertoire clonality was compared between about 12 healthy donors, roughly 14 Susac syndrome patients and around 15 multiple sclerosis patients.

RNA was extracted using the RNeasy kit, and about 0.45 to 1 microgram was reverse transcribed with random hexamers. The immunoSEQ multiplex PCR assay, which covers 54 Vbeta and 13 Jbeta segments, was used to amplify TCR beta CDR3 regions. To correct PCR amplification bias, a synthetic template baseline was used for both primer optimization and computational correction. Per the source publication's procedure: Reads were annotated to V, D and J genes according to IMGT and were analyzed with immunoSEQ Analyzer, with only productive sequences retained. Clonality was calculated as one minus the Shannon entropy normalized by log2 of the number of productive unique sequences. Public and private clones were assessed among the 100 most prevalent clones of each patient and control. Clones were defined as Susac-specific if absent from the healthy and MS cohorts, from 900 to 1,200 published viral clones and from other ImmuneACCESS disease sequences. Using fastp trimming at Q25 and MiXCR clonotype assembly, TCRdb reanalyzed the public sequencing data and kept in-frame beta chains. Here each entry gathers all rows of one CDR3 protein and keeps the most common genes and DNA. For this entry, the V and J calls and clone size follow TCRdb and not the study's own pipeline. Within this sample are 45,000 to 60,000 distinct CDR3 sequences, with 93% of them counted one time only. The top ten clonotypes cover roughly 0.5% of the sample.

High-throughput TCR beta sequencing profiled peripheral blood CD8+ and CD4+ T cells from healthy donors, Susac syndrome patients and multiple sclerosis patients. Treatment-naive patients with stable or active relapsing-remitting disease fulfilling revised McDonald criteria were used as multiple sclerosis controls. CD8+ TEMRA cells were enriched by FACS, while bulk CD8+ and CD4+ T cells were purified by magnetic negative isolation. Blood was drawn into EDTA tubes, processed within 24 hours, and PBMCs were isolated by density gradient centrifugation. PBMCs intended for TCR sequencing were cryopreserved in liquid nitrogen and thawed later in a water bath at 37 degrees C. Purity of sorted or isolated CD4+, CD8+ and CD8+ TEMRA cells was at least 90%. On this clonotype: The specificity of this receptor is unknown. An end of the junction does not agree with germline; a read error may underlie this.

The CDR3 runs 15 residues from the cysteine to the phenylalanine. Just CDR3 DNA is preserved here, 45 bases in frame from base 1. The CDR1 and CDR2 encoded by the germline V gene (reference sequence) are SGHNT and YYREEE. The full study reports these points: The study acknowledged that relatively few individuals were included in the TCR sequencing and HLA analysis.

Sequencing was done on a sample of CD8+ T cells from PBMCs. This clonotype originated in a human donor with multiple sclerosis. The chain was built from TRBV5-4 and TRBJ2-1; the D gene cannot be named for sure. The sequenced DNA is TGTGCCAGCAGCGGAGCAGTCGGGCCTTACAGTGAGCAGTTCTTC. This yields the protein CASSGAVGPYSEQFF.